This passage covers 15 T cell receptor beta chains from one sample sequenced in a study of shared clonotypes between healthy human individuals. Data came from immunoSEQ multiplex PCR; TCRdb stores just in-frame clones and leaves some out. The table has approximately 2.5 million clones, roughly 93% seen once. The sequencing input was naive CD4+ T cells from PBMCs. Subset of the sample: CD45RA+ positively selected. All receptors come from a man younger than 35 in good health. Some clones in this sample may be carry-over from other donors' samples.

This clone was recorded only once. Written as DNA, the CDR3 is TGTGCCAGCAGCTTGACGATGGGGGGTTACCAAGAGACCCAGTACTTC. Amino acid sequence: CASSLTMGGYQETQYF. The chain joins TRBV5-4 to TRBJ2-5, with D possibly TRBD2 on 6 matching bases. This CDR3 comprises 16 residues. CDR1 is SGHNT, CDR2 YYREEE, per germline (reference sequence). Trimming removed 1 base from V and 0 bases from J, with 13 bases in between.

As DNA, the CDR3 is TGTGCCAGCAGCTTAGTCTACACTGAAGCTTTCTTT. Residues: CASSLVYTEAFF. The chain carries TRBV7-8 and TRBJ1-1; D call uncertain. Trimming shortened V by 1 base and J by 3 bases, and 3 bases separated the two germline ends. Germline values: CDR1 SGHVS, CDR2 FQNEAQ. This CDR3 is 12 amino acids long.

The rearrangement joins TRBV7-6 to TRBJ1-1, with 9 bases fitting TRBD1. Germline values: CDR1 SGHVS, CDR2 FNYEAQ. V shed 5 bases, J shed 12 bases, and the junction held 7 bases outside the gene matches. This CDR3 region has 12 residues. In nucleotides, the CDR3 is TGTGCCAGCAGCCCGGACAGGGGATACACTTTCTTT. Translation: CASSPDRGYTFF.

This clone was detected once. The CDR3: CASSLGGTLEGYTF. Written as DNA, the CDR3 is TGTGCCAGCAGTTTAGGGGGCACATTGGAGGGCTACACCTTC. The chain carries TRBV28 and TRBJ1-2; a weak D match, TRBD1 (6 bases). V dropped 2 bases and J dropped 8 bases, with 15 bases sitting between them. The CDR3 has 14 amino acids. The V gene's germline CDR1 is MDHEN and CDR2 SYDVKM.

The CDR3 here is CASSNPRTGFGYTF. CDR3 bases: TGTGCCAGCAGCAACCCTAGGACAGGGTTTGGCTACACCTTC. The chain joins TRBV28 to TRBJ1-2, with 8 bases that match TRBD1. The V gene's germline CDR1 is MDHEN and CDR2 SYDVKM. V was pared by 6 bases and J by 7 bases, with 10 bases of the junction left unmatched. The CDR3 is made up of 14 amino acids.

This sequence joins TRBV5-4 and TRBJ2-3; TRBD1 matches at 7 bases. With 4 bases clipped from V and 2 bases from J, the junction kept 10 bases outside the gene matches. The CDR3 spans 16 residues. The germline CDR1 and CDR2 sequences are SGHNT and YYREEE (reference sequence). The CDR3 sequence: CASSRPGQQNTDTQYF. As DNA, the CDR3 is TGTGCCAGCAGCAGACCGGGACAGCAAAACACAGATACGCAGTATTTT.

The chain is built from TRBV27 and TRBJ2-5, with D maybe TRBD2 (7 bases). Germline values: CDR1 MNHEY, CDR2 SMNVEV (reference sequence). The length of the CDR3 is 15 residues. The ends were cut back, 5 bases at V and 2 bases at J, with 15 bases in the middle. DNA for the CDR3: TGTGCCAGCAGTGACCCGCGGGGGCTACAAGAGACCCAGTACTTC. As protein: CASSDPRGLQETQYF.

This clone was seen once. As DNA, the CDR3 is TGTGCCAGCAGTCCGAGCGGGAGGCGAGATACGCAGTATTTT. Protein product: CASSPSGRRDTQYF. This sequence joins TRBV28 and TRBJ2-3; 9 nucleotides line up with TRBD2. Germline V lookup: CDR1 MDHEN, CDR2 SYDVKM. CDR3 length: 14 residues. J gave up 5 bases and V 5 bases, and 5 bases lay outside the gene matches.

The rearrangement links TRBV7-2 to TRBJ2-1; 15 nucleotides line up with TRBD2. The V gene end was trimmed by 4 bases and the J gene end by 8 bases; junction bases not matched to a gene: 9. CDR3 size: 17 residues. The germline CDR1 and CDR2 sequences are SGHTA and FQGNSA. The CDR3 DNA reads TGTGCCAGCAGCTCAAGGACTAGCGGGAGGGCCATCGATGAGCAGTTCTTC. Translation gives CASSSRTSGRAIDEQFF.

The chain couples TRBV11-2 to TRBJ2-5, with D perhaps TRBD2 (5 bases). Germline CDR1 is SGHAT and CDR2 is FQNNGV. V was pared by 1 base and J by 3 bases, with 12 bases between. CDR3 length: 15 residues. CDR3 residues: CASSLGSRGEETQYF. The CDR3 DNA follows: TGTGCCAGCAGCTTAGGTTCCCGGGGAGAAGAGACCCAGTACTTC. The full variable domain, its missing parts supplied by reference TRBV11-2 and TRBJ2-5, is EAGVAQSPRYKIIEKRQSVAFWCNPISGHATLYWYQQILGQGPKLLIQFQNNGVVDDSQLPKDRFSAERLKGVDSTLKIQPAKLEDSAVYLCASSLGSRGEETQYFGPGTRLLVL.

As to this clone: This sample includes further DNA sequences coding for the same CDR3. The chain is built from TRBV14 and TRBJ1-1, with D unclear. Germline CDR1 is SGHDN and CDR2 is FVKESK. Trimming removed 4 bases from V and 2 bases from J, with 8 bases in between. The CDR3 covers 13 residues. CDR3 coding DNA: TGTGCCAGCAGCCTCGGACCCAACACTGAAGCTTTCTTT. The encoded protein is CASSLGPNTEAFF. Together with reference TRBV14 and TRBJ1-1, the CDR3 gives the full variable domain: EAGVTQFPSHSVIEKGQTVTLRCDPISGHDNLYWYRRVMGKEIKFLLHFVKESKQDESGMPNNRFLAERTGGTYSTLKVQPAELEDSGVYFCASSLGPNTEAFFGQGTRLTVV.

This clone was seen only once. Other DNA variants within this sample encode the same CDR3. This chain's CDR3 is CASSLFAGETQYF. The CDR3 DNA follows: TGTGCCAGCAGCTTGTTTGCTGGAGAGACCCAGTACTTC. The rearrangement uses TRBV5-6 and TRBJ2-5; D gene uncertain. CDR1 SGHDT and CDR2 YYEEEE come from the germline V gene. CDR3 length: 13 amino acids. Trimming left V 1 base short and J 4 bases short, with 8 bases between.

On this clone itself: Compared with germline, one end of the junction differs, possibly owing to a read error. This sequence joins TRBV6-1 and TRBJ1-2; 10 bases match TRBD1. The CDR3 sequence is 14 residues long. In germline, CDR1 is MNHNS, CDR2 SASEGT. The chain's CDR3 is CASREGTGAYGYTF. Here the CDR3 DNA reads TGTGCCAGCAGGGAAGGGACAGGGGCATATGGCTACACCTTC.

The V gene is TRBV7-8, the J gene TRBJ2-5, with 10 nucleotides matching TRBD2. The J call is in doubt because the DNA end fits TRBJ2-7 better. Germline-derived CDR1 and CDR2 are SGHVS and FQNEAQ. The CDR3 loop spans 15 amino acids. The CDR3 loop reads CASSHELLAGAEQYF. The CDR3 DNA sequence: TGTGCCAGCAGCCACGAACTGCTAGCGGGAGCCGAGCAGTACTTC.

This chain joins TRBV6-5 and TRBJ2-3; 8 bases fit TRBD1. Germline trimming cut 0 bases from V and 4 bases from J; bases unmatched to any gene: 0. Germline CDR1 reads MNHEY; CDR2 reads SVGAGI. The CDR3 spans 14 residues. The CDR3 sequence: CASSYSDRADTQYF. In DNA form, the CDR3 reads TGTGCCAGCAGTTACTCGGACAGGGCAGATACGCAGTATTTT.